These T cell receptor beta chains were read from a single sample in a study of spatial heterogeneity in lung cancer. TCRdb used MiXCR to reprocess the 5' RACE reads, holding one entry per CDR3 protein. The sample lists some 70,000 distinct CDR3 sequences; about 14% were seen once. The specimen comprised PBMCs, sampled at surgery. The receptor set was obtained from a male donor with early-stage non-small cell lung cancer. The CDR3 runs from the conserved cysteine through the conserved F or W. D genes are given only for firm matches. Clone size is shown for a subset of rows, as once, few, many or a class of expanded clone.

V gene	D gene	J gene	clone size	CDR3 protein	CDR3 DNA
TRBV7-7	.	TRBJ2-1	many	CASSLRDSAYNEQFF	TGTGCCAGCAGCCTGCGGGACTCCGCCTACAATGAGCAGTTCTTC
TRBV7-2	.	TRBJ2-1	.	CASSLSGSLLYNEQFF	TGTGCCAGCAGCTTATCCGGGAGTTTACTTTACAATGAGCAGTTCTTC
TRBV7-9	TRBD1	TRBJ2-1	.	CASSRQGAFYNEQFF	TGTGCCAGCAGCCGTCAGGGGGCGTTCTACAATGAGCAGTTCTTC
TRBV5-1	.	TRBJ2-7	many	CASSSGPSYEQYF	TGCGCCAGCAGCTCCGGGCCATCCTACGAGCAGTACTTC
TRBV20-1	.	TRBJ1-5	.	CSATGQNQPQHF	TGCAGTGCCACCGGACAAAATCAGCCCCAGCATTTT
TRBV12-3/TRBV12-4	.	TRBJ1-5	.	CASSFPGVNQPQHF	TGTGCCAGCAGTTTTCCAGGGGTTAATCAGCCCCAGCATTTT
TRBV6-2/TRBV6-3	TRBD2	TRBJ2-1	many	CASRRTSGRGNEQFF	TGTGCCAGCAGAAGGACTAGCGGGAGGGGGAATGAGCAGTTCTTC
TRBV15	.	TRBJ1-2	.	CATSRDPANYGYTF	TGTGCCACCAGCAGAGATCCTGCTAACTATGGCTACACCTTC
TRBV20-1	.	TRBJ2-7	.	CSAKAAEGAYEQYF	TGCAGTGCTAAAGCAGCGGAAGGTGCCTACGAGCAGTACTTC
TRBV5-1	.	TRBJ2-7	many	CASSLGGEQYF	TGCGCCAGCAGCTTGGGTGGCGAGCAGTACTTC
TRBV7-9	.	TRBJ2-3	many	CASSVGGDTDTQYF	TGTGCCAGCAGCGTCGGGGGCGACACAGATACGCAGTATTTT
TRBV19	TRBD1	TRBJ2-7	few	CASSPGQGTYEQYF	TGTGCCAGTAGCCCGGGACAGGGGACCTACGAGCAGTACTTC
TRBV29-1	.	TRBJ1-1	.	CSVGYPPPGNTEAFF	TGCAGCGTTGGGTACCCCCCTCCAGGGAACACTGAAGCTTTCTTT
TRBV13	.	TRBJ1-6	many	CASSSRNSPLHF	TGTGCCAGCAGCTCCAGGAATTCACCCCTCCACTTT
TRBV29-1	.	TRBJ2-5	few	CSSRGGQETQYF	TGCAGCTCAAGGGGGGGGCAAGAGACCCAGTACTTC
TRBV30	.	TRBJ1-5	few	CAWSVPRGIGGNQPQHF	TGTGCCTGGAGTGTACCGCGAGGGATAGGTGGCAATCAGCCCCAGCATTTT
TRBV3-1	TRBD2	TRBJ2-1	.	CASSSRGGAGNEQFF	TGTGCCAGCAGCTCCCGGGGGGGAGCGGGAAATGAGCAGTTCTTC
TRBV4-3	TRBD1	TRBJ1-1	.	CASSVSYRGNTEAFF	TGCGCCAGCAGCGTAAGCTACAGGGGGAACACTGAAGCTTTCTTT